This entry lists 19 T cell receptor beta chains sequenced from one sample in a study of blood T cell repertoires in COVID-19. Clones were sequenced by immunoSEQ multiplex PCR, and TCRdb holds only the in-frame ones, with some missing. The sample includes about 330,000 clones, around 89% of them seen just once. Source material: peripheral blood. Every receptor here comes from a young man who had recovered from COVID-19.

The chain employs TRBV6-5 and TRBJ1-2, with unresolved D. Germline V CDR1 and CDR2: MNHEY, SVGAGI. The germline V and J ends were trimmed by 0 bases and 0 bases, with 8 bases remaining between them. CDR3 length: 15 amino acids. The CDR3 loop reads CASSYSSPPNYGYTF. Here the CDR3 DNA reads TGTGCCAGCAGTTACTCGAGCCCTCCTAACTATGGCTACACCTTC.

This clone was picked up one time. The V gene is TRBV25-1, the J gene TRBJ1-5; D remains ambiguous. Trimming removed 5 bases at V and 16 bases at J, with 15 bases between. Germline CDR1 MGHDK, CDR2 SYGVNS. The CDR3 totals 11 residues. For the CDR3, the DNA is TGTGCCAGCAGTCCAACCGCACTAGGTCATTTT. Translated: CASSPTALGHF.

J is TRBJ2-6 and V is TRBV2, with D hard to call. V was shortened by 5 bases and J by 4 bases, with 9 bases between the two germline ends. The CDR3 runs to 14 residues. Germline V lookup: CDR1 SNHLY, CDR2 FYNNEI. CDR3 amino acids: CASSPLLGANVLTF. The CDR3 DNA follows: TGTGCCAGCAGTCCATTACTCGGGGCCAACGTCCTGACTTTC.

The chain has TRBV12-3 or TRBV12-4 and TRBJ2-1; 7 nucleotides agree with TRBD1. Germline trimming cut 6 bases from V and 7 bases from J; bases unmatched to any gene: 3. CDR3 length: 12 amino acids. For the CDR3, the DNA is TGTGCCAGCAGCCGGGGACAGAATGAGCAGTTCTTC. Translating gives CASSRGQNEQFF.

To note about this clone: Other DNA sequences of this sample code for an identical CDR3. The chain employs TRBV7-9 and TRBJ2-5; 9 bases are a match to TRBD1. Germline CDR1 SEHNR, CDR2 FQNEAQ (reference sequence). The CDR3 spans 14 residues. With V trimmed by 5 bases and J by 4 bases, 5 bases remained unmatched. CDR3 in DNA: TGTGCCAGCAGCCCGGGACAGGGCCGAGAGACCCAGTACTTC. Protein product: CASSPGQGRETQYF.

This rearrangement joins TRBV19 to TRBJ1-1; TRBD1 might be the D (6 bases). The CDR3 totals 16 residues. V lost 5 bases and J 0 bases, leaving 16 bases between the germline ends. Germline V gives CDR1 LNHDA, CDR2 SQIVND (reference sequence). DNA of the CDR3: TGTGCCAGTAGTTCAATTAACAGGGCGGTGAACACTGAAGCTTTCTTT. It translates to CASSSINRAVNTEAFF.

This sequence joins TRBV7-3 and TRBJ2-3, with D possibly matching TRBD2 (5 bases). Trimming took off 0 bases at V and 4 bases at J, with 8 bases between the two ends. The CDR3 is 14 amino acids. Germline V gene sequence: CDR1 SGHTA, CDR2 FQGTGA. The DNA for the CDR3 is TGTGCCAGCAGCTTAACTGCTAGCCCAGATACGCAGTATTTT. It yields the protein CASSLTASPDTQYF.

This clone was counted only a few times. The chain has TRBV14 and TRBJ2-1; the match to TRBD1 covers 9 bases. Germline trimming cut 0 bases from V and 3 bases from J; bases unmatched to any gene: 9. The germline V gene has CDR1 SGHDN and CDR2 FVKESK. This CDR3 spans 18 amino acids. The CDR3 loop is CASSQEISGTGFYNEQFF. In nucleotides, the CDR3 is TGTGCCAGCAGCCAAGAAATTTCCGGGACAGGGTTCTACAATGAGCAGTTCTTC.

In this sample, this clone turned up once. The chain links TRBV5-1 to TRBJ2-1, with 8 bases identical to TRBD1. V lost 4 bases, J lost 6 bases, and 6 bases stayed unmatched. CDR3 length: 14 amino acids. The V gene's germline CDR1 is SGHRS and CDR2 YFSETQ. CDR3: CASSQDRVGNEQFF. CDR3 DNA sequence: TGCGCCAGCAGCCAGGACAGGGTCGGCAATGAGCAGTTCTTC.

The V and J genes are TRBV4-1 and TRBJ2-7; 7 bases agree with TRBD1. This CDR3 has 15 amino acids. Germline V CDR1 and CDR2: MGHRA, YSYEKL. V lost 0 bases to trimming and J lost 1 base; unmatched junction nucleotides: 3. The CDR3 DNA sequence: TGCGCCAGCAGCCAAGATCAGACAGGGTCCTACGAGCAGTACTTC. Translation: CASSQDQTGSYEQYF.

The CDR3, as DNA: TGTGCCACGTCGAGCTCAAACTCCTACAATGAGCAGTTCTTC. Its protein is CATSSSNSYNEQFF. The chain has TRBV2 and TRBJ2-1; D unclear. The CDR3 has 14 residues. Trimming took 10 bases from V and 0 from J, leaving 13 bases between them. The germline V gene has CDR1 SNHLY and CDR2 FYNNEI.

The chain combines TRBV7-2 with TRBJ2-7, with 9 nucleotides matching TRBD2. In germline, CDR1 is SGHTA, CDR2 FQGNSA. The CDR3 runs to 15 residues. V was clipped by 2 bases and J by 5 bases; unmatched bases: 7. CDR3 region: CASSLRSSGNNEQYF. The CDR3 DNA reads as TGTGCCAGCAGCTTAAGATCTAGCGGGAACAACGAGCAGTACTTC.

This sequence joins TRBV20-1 and TRBJ2-1; TRBD2 agrees at 7 bases. The CDR3 covers 14 residues. V lost 3 bases, J lost 3 bases, and 5 bases stayed unmatched. Germline V gene data show CDR1 as DFQATT and CDR2 as SNEGSKA (reference sequence). This CDR3 is CSASAGVGYNEQFF. CDR3 nucleotide sequence: TGCAGTGCTAGTGCGGGAGTAGGCTACAATGAGCAGTTCTTC.

This clone was detected once. V gene TRBV7-6 combines with J gene TRBJ2-1; D uncertain. The CDR3 is made up of 16 amino acids. Looked up from germline, CDR1 is SGHVS and CDR2 is FNYEAQ. The V end lost 4 bases, the J end lost 1 base, and 14 bases lay between the germline ends. CDR3 bases: TGTGCCAGCAGCTCTAGGCCGGGTATTTCCTACAATGAGCAGTTCTTC. Translation: CASSSRPGISYNEQFF.

V gene TRBV30 combines with J gene TRBJ1-2; TRBD1 matches at 10 bases. Trimming took 5 bases from V and 3 from J; bases not matched to a gene: 3. This CDR3 contains 13 residues. CDR1 is GTSNPN and CDR2 is SVGIG in the germline V gene (reference sequence). CDR3 protein: CAWATGGDYGYTF. CDR3 DNA sequence: TGTGCCTGGGCGACAGGGGGCGACTATGGCTACACCTTC. The variable domain in full, with the rest retrieved from reference TRBV30 and TRBJ1-2, is SQTIHQWPATLVQPVGSPLSLECTVEGTSNPNLYWYRQAAGRGLQLLFYSVGIGQISSEVPQNLSASRPQDRQFILSSKKLLLSDSGFYLCAWATGGDYGYTFGSGTRLTVV.

The chain carries TRBV18 and TRBJ2-7; 14 nucleotides align to TRBD2. This CDR3 comprises 15 residues. Germline V lookup: CDR1 KGHSH, CDR2 LQKENI. V lost 2 bases and J lost 6; bases outside the gene matches: 3. CDR3 region: CASSPGLAGGSEQYF. The CDR3 DNA reads TGTGCCAGCTCACCAGGACTAGCGGGAGGTAGCGAGCAGTACTTC.

This clone was seen a few times. The genes are TRBV7-3 and TRBJ1-6; the D gene is possibly TRBD1 (6 bases). V was shortened by 5 bases and J by 7 bases, with 9 bases between the two germline ends. This CDR3 comprises 13 residues. In germline, CDR1 is SGHTA, CDR2 FQGTGA. The CDR3 DNA is TGTGCCAGCAGCCCCGACAGGAATTCACCCCTCCACTTT. It specifies CASSPDRNSPLHF.

This clone was counted a few times. The V gene is TRBV5-6, the J gene TRBJ1-6; 8 bases fit TRBD1. Germline values: CDR1 SGHDT, CDR2 YYEEEE. This CDR3 spans 16 amino acids. Losses at the gene ends were 4 bases for V and 0 bases for J; bases not matched to a gene: 3. The CDR3 is CASSLQGASYNSPLHF. CDR3 sequence (DNA): TGTGCCAGCAGCCTTCAGGGGGCCTCCTATAATTCACCCCTCCACTTT.

This clone was seen a single time. V gene TRBV4-2 combines with J gene TRBJ1-2; maybe TRBD1 (5 bases). Between the trimmed V and J ends, which lost 0 bases and 1 base, there was a span of 9 bases. The V gene's germline CDR1 is LGHNA and CDR2 YNFKEQ. The CDR3 length is 15 residues. The CDR3: CASSQEGGNNYGYTF. CDR3 bases: TGTGCCAGCAGCCAAGAGGGGGGGAATAACTATGGCTACACCTTC.